Included here is one T cell receptor beta chain sequence, with context. The sample is drawn from a study of CD8 T cells in Susac syndrome. Reverse transcription used roughly 0.45 to 1 ug RNA and random hexamers. TCRdb re-analysed the immunoSEQ multiplex PCR reads in MiXCR, keeping a single row per CDR3 protein. The table includes roughly 120,000 distinct CDR3 sequences, 93% detected once. The patients serving as multiple sclerosis controls were treatment-naive. They had stable or active relapsing-remitting disease and fulfilled revised McDonald criteria. The CD8+ and CD4+ T cells were isolated magnetically using a negative isolation approach, whereas the TEMRA cells were enriched by FACS. The sequencing sample was made of CD4+ T cells from PBMCs. The clonotype originates from a human donor with multiple sclerosis.

CDR3 loop: CATASAGDNTGELFF. DNA for the CDR3: TGTGCCACGGCCTCTGCAGGGGATAACACCGGGGAGCTGTTTTTT. The chain links TRBV24-1 to TRBJ2-2, with a possible D match to TRBD1 (6 bases). Germline V CDR1 and CDR2: KGHDR, SFDVKD. Trimming took off 10 bases at V and 2 bases at J, with 16 bases between the two ends. This CDR3 region has 15 residues.